This T cell receptor (beta chain) was captured in a study of T cell repertoires in cytomegalovirus infection. Study at large: It was the public TCR beta signatures that indicated both CMV infection and matching HLA type.

Via MiXCR, TCRdb re-called the reads, giving one row per CDR3 protein. The repertoire holds over 90,000 distinct CDR3 sequences, with 16% as singletons. Study-level findings and limits: The ex vivo response showed dominance by HLA-C-restricted CMV-specific TCR beta clonotypes. Summed frequency of public TCR beta families distinguished CMV carriers with the relevant HLA.

Germline assignment: CDR1 DFQATT and CDR2 SNEGSKA (reference sequence). The CDR3 runs 11 residues. The V end lost 5 bases, the J end lost 6 bases, and 9 bases lay between the germline ends. As concerns this clonotype: Its antigen remains unidentified.

The clonotype comes from a human donor in good health (CMV status not recorded). Some clones in this sample may be carry-over from other donors' samples. The sequencing sample was made of PBMCs. The V call is TRBV20-1, the J call TRBJ2-3; unclear D gene. CDR3 loop: CSAGLVDTQYF. In nucleotides, the CDR3 is TGCAGTGCTGGCCTCGTGGATACGCAGTATTTT.